This is a list of T cell receptor beta chains from one sample in a study of T cell responses to AZD1222 COVID-19 vaccine. TCRdb's table, derived via immunoSEQ multiplex PCR, lists solely in-frame clones and lacks some. This sample carries 90,000 or so clones, approximately 88% of them seen once, and the ten largest clones take roughly 16%. The sequencing used peripheral blood, collected on day 0 of AZD1222 vaccination. Source of these receptors: an adult in good health. The CDR3 runs from the conserved cysteine through the conserved F or W. A D gene is named only where the DNA matches it firmly. Clone size is given for some rows only: seen once, a few or many times, or a class if the clone is expanded.

>once|TRBV12-3/TRBV12-4|TRBD1|TRBJ1-4
TGTGCCAGCAGTACTAGACAGGGGAGACTGTTTTTT
CASSTRQGRLFF
>once|TRBV7-2|TRBD1|TRBJ2-1
TGTGCCAGCAGCCAAGGGGGCGGCAATGAGCAGTTCTTC
CASSQGGGNEQFF
>.|TRBV7-9|.|TRBJ1-5
TGTGCCAGCACCGCGGGGGGAATTGATCAGCCCCAGCATTTT
CASTAGGIDQPQHF
>.|TRBV3-1/TRBV3-2|.|TRBJ2-2
TGTGCCAGCAGCCAAGGACCGGCCACCGGGGAGCTGTTTTTT
CASSQGPATGELFF
>once|TRBV5-1|.|TRBJ2-1
TGCGCCAGCGGCGACAGACTGAATGAGCAGTTCTTC
CASGDRLNEQFF
>.|TRBV28|.|TRBJ2-5
TGTGCCAGCAGGGAAAAGGGGGAGACCCAGTACTTC
CASREKGETQYF
>.|TRBV29-1|.|TRBJ1-1
TGCAGCGTTCGGGATATGAACACTGAAGCTTTCTTT
CSVRDMNTEAFF
>.|TRBV9|.|TRBJ2-5
TGTGCCAGCAGCACTGGGGCGGAGACGGAGACCCAGTACTTC
CASSTGAETETQYF
>.|TRBV2|.|TRBJ2-3
TGTGCCAGCAGTCCTGACCGAAGGGGGACAGATACGCAGTATTTT
CASSPDRRGTDTQYF
>few|TRBV27|.|TRBJ2-7
TGTGCCAGCACTCCACCTCGGCCTCCCTACGAGCAGTACTTC
CASTPPRPPYEQYF
>once|TRBV5-5|TRBD1|TRBJ2-2
TGTGCCAGCAGCCCGGACAGGGGACTCCTAACGAACACCGGGGAGCTGTTTTTT
CASSPDRGLLTNTGELFF
>.|TRBV23-1|TRBD1|TRBJ2-7
TGCGCCAGCAGTCAACGGGACAGGGAAGGCGAGCAGTACTTC
CASSQRDREGEQYF
>few|TRBV27|.|TRBJ2-1
TGTGCCAGCAGTTTATCACCCCTGGGGCTCTCTGGGCACAATGAGCAGTTCTTC
CASSLSPLGLSGHNEQFF
>once|TRBV19|TRBD1|TRBJ1-1
TGTGCCAGCCCGGGGCGGGACAGTGAAGCTTTCTTT
CASPGRDSEAFF
>.|TRBV7-3|.|TRBJ1-1
TGTGCCAGCAGCTCTAACGGGGGTGCGGTATCGTACACTGAAGCTTTCTTT
CASSSNGGAVSYTEAFF
>.|TRBV2|.|TRBJ1-3
TGTGCCAGCAGTCTACAGGCTGGAAACACCATATATTTT
CASSLQAGNTIYF
>.|TRBV10-1|TRBD2|TRBJ2-1
TGCGCCAGCACCAAAGTCCGGGGGGGAGAGCAGTTCTTC
CASTKVRGGEQFF
>.|TRBV28|.|TRBJ1-5
TGTGCCAGCAGTTTGGCCGGTCGAGGGCCCCAGCATTTT
CASSLAGRGPQHF
>.|TRBV27|.|TRBJ1-2
TGTGCCAGCAGTCCATGGGACGGAACCTTGGATGGCTACACCTTC
CASSPWDGTLDGYTF
>.|TRBV11-2|TRBD2|TRBJ2-5
TGTGCCAGCAGCCGACTAGCGGGAGGGCGCGGAGAGACCCAGTACTTC
CASSRLAGGRGETQYF
>once|TRBV30|TRBD1|TRBJ1-2
TGTGCCTGGAGTCCCCAACAGGGGCTTGGCTACACCTTC
CAWSPQQGLGYTF
>.|TRBV6-5|.|TRBJ1-1
TGTGCCAGCAGTTATGGCAGGGAAGCTTTCTTT
CASSYGREAFF
>.|TRBV6-4|TRBD2|TRBJ2-3
TGTGCCAGCAGTGCGCGAGGGGGGACTAGCGGAGGGGGTAGCGCAGATACGCAGTATTTT
CASSARGGTSGGGSADTQYF
>.|TRBV5-1|TRBD2|TRBJ2-3
TGCGCCAGCAGCCTAGCGGGAGGCCCAAGCACAGATACGCAGTATTTT
CASSLAGGPSTDTQYF
>.|TRBV3-1/TRBV3-2|TRBD2|TRBJ2-2
TGTGCCAGCAGCCTTCTTGCGGGAGGGCTTTTTTCGGCCGGGGAGCTGTTTTTT
CASSLLAGGLFSAGELFF
>.|TRBV4-1|.|TRBJ2-7
TGCGCCAGCAGCACTCTCACAGGGAATTTCTACGAGCAGTACTTC
CASSTLTGNFYEQYF
>.|TRBV9|TRBD2|TRBJ2-5
TGTGCCAGCAGCGTAGGGGGACTAGCGGGAGCAGAGACCCAGTACTTC
CASSVGGLAGAETQYF
>few|TRBV6-5|.|TRBJ2-2
TGTGCCAGCAGTTACTCGACGGACACCGGGGAGCTGTTTTTT
CASSYSTDTGELFF
>.|TRBV20-1|.|TRBJ1-5
TGCAGTGCTAGTTTTGGGTTTGATCGGCCCCAGCATTTT
CSASFGFDRPQHF
>.|TRBV6-5|TRBD1|TRBJ2-7
TGTGCCAGCAGTTTCTACAGGGGAGAAGGGCAGTACTTC
CASSFYRGEGQYF
>.|TRBV15|TRBD1|TRBJ1-1
TGTGCCACCAGCCCGCAAGGACAGGGATGGGGAGACACTGAAGCTTTCTTT
CATSPQGQGWGDTEAFF
>few|TRBV7-9|.|TRBJ2-3
TGTGCCAGCAGCCGAGAGGGAAAGGTCACAGATACGCAGTATTTT
CASSREGKVTDTQYF
>.|TRBV27|.|TRBJ1-5
TGTGCCAGCAGTTTTGGGCAGCCCCAGCATTTT
CASSFGQPQHF
>.|TRBV19|.|TRBJ2-7
TGTGCCAGTAGCAAAAACAGGCGCGAGCAGTACTTC
CASSKNRREQYF
>.|TRBV24-1|TRBD1|TRBJ2-1
TGTGCCACCAGTGAACCGGGACAGAATGAGCAGTTCTTC
CATSEPGQNEQFF
>.|TRBV6-5|TRBD1|TRBJ1-3
TGTGCCAGCAGTTCACAGGGGGCGCGGGGAAACACCATATATTTT
CASSSQGARGNTIYF
>.|TRBV7-9|TRBD2|TRBJ2-2
TGTGCCAGCACCAAAGCGGGAGGCGGGGAGCTGTTTTTT
CASTKAGGGELFF
>once|TRBV5-1|.|TRBJ1-4
TGCGCCAGCAGCTTGGCCCCGCAGGGCGGTGAAAAACTGTTTTTT
CASSLAPQGGEKLFF
>.|TRBV5-6|.|TRBJ2-3
TGTGCCAGCAGCTTGGTTGTCGTCGCAAACACAGATACGCAGTATTTT
CASSLVVVANTDTQYF
>.|TRBV28|.|TRBJ1-4
TGTGCCAGCAGTACTTTCAGGGGAGGTGATGAAAAACTGTTTTTT
CASSTFRGGDEKLFF
>.|TRBV29-1|TRBD2|TRBJ2-1
TGCAGCGCCCTACCCCTTCGGACTAGCGGGAGTCATGAGCAGTTCTTC
CSALPLRTSGSHEQFF
>.|TRBV15|.|TRBJ1-2
TGTGCCACCAGCAGAGCAGGGTTCACCCGTACAAGCTATGGCTACACCTTC
CATSRAGFTRTSYGYTF
>.|TRBV5-5|.|TRBJ2-1
TGTGCCAGCAGCTTGCCGGGGGTCAATGAGCAGTTCTTC
CASSLPGVNEQFF
>.|TRBV24-1|TRBD1|TRBJ2-5
TGTGCCACCAGTGATCCCGGGACAGGGAGGCGGGAGACCCAGTACTTC
CATSDPGTGRRETQYF
>.|TRBV7-8|TRBD2|TRBJ2-1
TGTGCCAGCAGCATATTAGCGGGAGCATACAATGAGCAGTTCTTC
CASSILAGAYNEQFF
>.|TRBV2|.|TRBJ2-3
TGTGCCAGCAGTGGGACAGTCTCAGATACGCAGTATTTT
CASSGTVSDTQYF
>few|TRBV28|TRBD1|TRBJ1-2
TGTGCCAGCAGACGACAGGGCCACTATGGCTACACCTTC
CASRRQGHYGYTF
>.|TRBV29-1|.|TRBJ1-3
TGCAGCGTTGCAAAAACTGGAAACACCATATATTTT
CSVAKTGNTIYF